Listed here are 30 T cell receptor beta chains from one sample, sequenced in a study of CD8+CD57+ T cells in acquired aplastic anemia (dated by TCRdb to the late 2010s). Patients chosen for sequencing had shown expansion of CD8+CD57+ cells by flow cytometry. Instrument used: Illumina HiSeq 2000. Genomic DNA served as template for TCR beta VDJ combination and CDR3 sequence profiling. The raw public reads went through TCRdb reprocessing: fastp at Q25, MiXCR clone calling, in-frame beta chains kept. Identical CDR3 proteins give one entry, which carries the most common genes and DNA. This sample gives 200,000 or so distinct CDR3 sequences in total; roughly 53% of them show up just once. The ten largest clones add up to nearly 20% of the sample. Sequences were obtained from sorted CD4+, CD8+, or CD8+CD57+ T cells (not recorded which) from PBMCs. The receptors derive from a human donor with aplastic anemia.

This clonotype has at least ten counts. V usage is TRBV20-1 and J usage is TRBJ2-1, with 10 bases identical to TRBD1. The length of the CDR3 is 15 residues. V shed 5 bases, J shed 8 bases, and the junction held 12 bases outside the gene matches. Germline loops: CDR1 DFQATT, CDR2 SNEGSKA (reference sequence). CDR3 region: CSAGRRDRGRDEQFF. DNA of the CDR3: TGCAGTGCTGGTCGTCGGGACAGGGGTCGAGATGAGCAGTTCTTC.

The chain employs TRBV19 and TRBJ2-1, with D maybe TRBD2 (6 bases). Looked up from germline, CDR1 is LNHDA and CDR2 is SQIVND (reference sequence). V shed 6 bases and J shed 9 bases, with 18 bases lying between them. The CDR3 is 14 residues long. The CDR3 nucleotides read TGTGCCAGTAGGAGGAGGGGTGGATGGGGTGAGCAGTTCTTC. Its protein is CASRRRGGWGEQFF.

The chain is built from TRBV10-3 and TRBJ2-7; possibly TRBD2 for D (5 bases). Germline-derived CDR1 and CDR2 are ENHRY and SYGVKD. V was trimmed by 0 bases and J by 0 bases, leaving 15 bases between them. There are 17 residues in the CDR3. CDR3 loop: CAISESRAPTSSYEQYF. CDR3 bases: TGTGCCATCAGTGAGTCGCGGGCGCCTACGAGCTCCTACGAGCAGTACTTC.

This clonotype was seen at least ten times. This chain links TRBV5-4 with TRBJ2-7; 14 nucleotides line up with TRBD2. CDR3 length: 15 amino acids. In germline, CDR1 is SGHNT, CDR2 YYREEE (reference sequence). After removal of 4 bases from V and 2 bases from J, the junction contained 2 bases not matched to a gene. The CDR3 sequence is CASSVGLAGAYEQYF. In DNA form, the CDR3 reads TGTGCCAGCAGCGTGGGACTAGCGGGGGCCTACGAGCAGTACTTC.

This clonotype appeared many times. The chain is built from TRBV5-1 and TRBJ2-7, with 8 bases identical to TRBD1. The length of the CDR3 is 12 residues. The junction had 3 bases not matched to a gene; V was cut back by 4 bases and J by 6 bases. The germline gives CDR1 SGHRS, CDR2 YFSETQ. CDR3 bases: TGCGCCAGCAGCACCGGACAGGGCGAGCAGTACTTC. Its translation is CASSTGQGEQYF.

This rearrangement joins TRBV11-3 to TRBJ2-7; TRBD1 might be the D (6 bases). The germline gives CDR1 SGHNT, CDR2 YENEEA. Deletions cut 0 bases from V and 2 bases from J, with 14 bases between. This CDR3 region has 16 residues. The CDR3 sequence: CASSLDRGRRPYEQYF. Written as DNA, the CDR3 is TGTGCCAGCAGCTTAGATAGGGGGAGACGGCCCTACGAGCAGTACTTC.

The chain joins TRBV7-7 to TRBJ2-1; possible D gene TRBD2, 6 bases. The germline V gene has CDR1 SSHAT and CDR2 FNYEAQ (reference sequence). CDR3 length: 16 residues. Trimming left V 0 bases short and J 9 bases short, with 18 bases between. The DNA of the CDR3 is TGTGCCAGCAGCTTAGCGCCAACAGACGTGGGGGGTGAGCAGTTCTTC. This codes for CASSLAPTDVGGEQFF.

This clonotype came up many times. The chain links TRBV20-1 to TRBJ2-7; TRBD1 might be the D (6 bases). Trimming removed 3 bases at V and 5 bases at J, with 11 bases between. CDR3 size: 12 residues. Germline V gene sequence: CDR1 DFQATT, CDR2 SNEGSKA (reference sequence). CDR3 sequence (DNA): TGCAGTGCTAGCCCAGGGGTCCACGAGCAGTACTTC. Translating gives CSASPGVHEQYF.

This chain connects TRBV10-2 to TRBJ2-3; D gene unclear. The CDR3 contains 14 residues. Trimming removed 0 bases from V and 4 bases from J, with 8 bases in between. Per germline, CDR1 WSHSY and CDR2 SAAADI. The CDR3 DNA reads as TGCGCCAGCAGTGAGTCTGCTCGGCCAGATACGCAGTATTTT. Translation gives CASSESARPDTQYF.

The V call is TRBV14, the J call TRBJ2-7; D is uncertain. This CDR3 is 12 amino acids long. Germline loops: CDR1 SGHDN, CDR2 FVKESK. V lost 4 bases, J lost 9 bases, and 13 bases lay in between. The CDR3 nucleotides read TGTGCCAGCAGCCCGATCGGTTCTGCGCAGTACTTC. Protein sequence: CASSPIGSAQYF. Complete variable domain (other parts from reference TRBV14 and TRBJ2-7): EAGVTQFPSHSVIEKGQTVTLRCDPISGHDNLYWYRRVMGKEIKFLLHFVKESKQDESGMPNNRFLAERTGGTYSTLKVQPAELEDSGVYFCASSPIGSAQYFGPGTRLTVT.

This clonotype appeared many times. V and J are TRBV19 and TRBJ1-1; D is perhaps TRBD1 (5 bases). Trimming removed 5 bases at V and 0 bases at J, with 16 bases between. This CDR3 has 16 amino acids. Germline CDR1 reads LNHDA; CDR2 reads SQIVND (reference sequence). The CDR3: CASSPWGGFVNTEAFF. CDR3 bases: TGTGCCAGTAGTCCCTGGGGGGGGTTCGTGAACACTGAAGCTTTCTTT.

This clonotype came up many times. CDR3 in amino acids: CATSQNQADTEAFF. The CDR3 DNA reads as TGTGCCACCTCGCAGAATCAAGCGGACACTGAAGCTTTCTTT. The rearrangement joins TRBV15 to TRBJ1-1, with D uncertain. The CDR3 extends over 14 amino acids. V gave up 8 bases and J gave up 3 bases, with 16 bases separating them. From germline, CDR1 is LNHNV and CDR2 YYDKDF (reference sequence).

This clonotype was observed a few times. The chain uses TRBV7-2 and TRBJ2-4, with D unclear. V was clipped by 5 bases and J by 6 bases, with 17 bases between them. CDR1 and CDR2 from the germline V gene are SGHTA and FQGNSA. The CDR3 length is 15 residues. The CDR3 loop reads CASSRDGVSGNIQYF. The CDR3 DNA reads as TGTGCCAGCAGCCGCGACGGTGTCTCGGGAAACATTCAGTACTTC.

This clonotype was observed many times. The chain employs TRBV2 and TRBJ1-5; 7 bases are a match to TRBD1. CDR1 SNHLY and CDR2 FYNNEI come from the germline V gene. With V trimmed by 5 bases and J by 6 bases, 10 bases remained unmatched. The CDR3 extends over 15 amino acids. CDR3 bases: TGTGCCAGCAGTCTTGACAGGGCGGCCCTTCAGCCCCAGCATTTT. This encodes CASSLDRAALQPQHF. Full variable domain (missing parts from reference TRBV2 and TRBJ1-5): EPEVTQTPSHQVTQMGQEVILRCVPISNHLYFYWYRQILGQKVEFLVSFYNNEISEKSEIFDDQFSVERPDGSNFTLKIRSTKLEDSAMYFCASSLDRAALQPQHFGDGTRLSIL.

This chain connects TRBV15 to TRBJ2-5; D is perhaps TRBD1 (5 bases). V lost 10 bases and J lost 3, with 21 bases in between. Germline V gene lookup returns CDR1 LNHNV and CDR2 YYDKDF (reference sequence). The CDR3 sequence is 15 residues long. The CDR3 sequence: CASSPSGSREETQYF. As DNA, the CDR3 is TGTGCCAGCAGTCCCTCGGGCAGCAGGGAAGAGACCCAGTACTTC.

The CDR3 nucleotides read TGTGCCAGCAGTTACTCGAGGACAGGGGGGTCGACCCAGTACTTC. Amino acid sequence: CASSYSRTGGSTQYF. The genes are TRBV6-1 and TRBJ2-5, with 10 bases matching TRBD1. Per the germline V gene, CDR1 is MNHNS and CDR2 is SASEGT. Trimming took 5 bases from V and 7 from J; bases not matched to a gene: 10. The CDR3 length is 15 residues.

This clonotype was detected a few times. This chain uses TRBV7-2 with TRBJ2-7; tentatively, D is TRBD1 (5 bases). Trimming cost V 4 bases and J 6 bases, with 13 bases left between them. The CDR3 contains 13 residues. Germline CDR1 is SGHTA and CDR2 is FQGNSA. As DNA, the CDR3 is TGTGCCAGCAGCTCAACGCAGGGTAGCGAGCAGTACTTC. The encoded protein is CASSSTQGSEQYF.

This clonotype appeared a few times. At one end the junction does not follow the germline gene, possibly because of a read error. This sequence joins TRBV6-2 or TRBV6-3 and TRBJ2-1; either TRBD1 or TRBD2 may fit D (5 bases each). The CDR3 is 14 residues long. Germline V gene lookup returns CDR1 MNHEY and CDR2 SVGEGT. For the CDR3, the DNA is TGTGCCAGCAGCCGCGGTGGGGCGGGCAATGAGCAGTTCTTT. Amino acids: CASSRGGAGNEQFF.

On this clonotype: The conserved final phenylalanine or tryptophan is absent from the CDR3, which likely points to a read error. The limits of the CDR3 on the DNA are not certain, so only TCRdb's listed CDR3 is given. V usage is TRBV5-6 and J usage is TRBJ2-5; TRBD1, the table's D call, was not compared with the DNA. CDR1 and CDR2 from the germline V gene are SGHDT and YYEEEE. The CDR3 spans 12 amino acids, including both terminal residues. CDR3 loop: CASSVDGGGGYY.

J is TRBJ2-7 and V is TRBV6-5; D gene ambiguous. There are 13 residues in the CDR3. From germline, CDR1 is MNHEY and CDR2 SVGAGI. Trimming pared 6 bases from V and 0 bases from J, leaving 9 bases between. Written as DNA, the CDR3 is TGTGCCAGCAGACTCGAGCCCTCCTACGAGCAGTACTTC. Protein sequence: CASRLEPSYEQYF.

The rearrangement uses TRBV10-3 and TRBJ1-1; TRBD1 is a possible D gene (6 bases). Germline lookup yields CDR1 ENHRY and CDR2 SYGVKD. V dropped 3 bases and J dropped 1 base, with 12 bases sitting between them. The CDR3 sequence is 15 residues long. Here the CDR3 reads CAISEGTGRNTEAFF. The CDR3 DNA reads TGTGCCATCAGTGAAGGTACAGGGAGGAACACTGAAGCTTTCTTT.

This clonotype was picked up many times. The chain recombines TRBV7-7 with TRBJ2-5; tentative D call: TRBD2 (6 bases). Per the germline V gene, CDR1 is SSHAT and CDR2 is FNYEAQ (reference sequence). The germline V and J ends were trimmed by 1 base and 0 bases, with 9 bases remaining between them. CDR3 length: 15 amino acids. The CDR3 protein is CASSLGGVYQETQYF. The CDR3 DNA reads TGTGCCAGCAGCTTAGGCGGGGTGTACCAAGAGACCCAGTACTTC.

This clonotype appeared many times. The chain carries TRBV7-8 and TRBJ1-1; D is uncertain. The CDR3 totals 15 residues. Germline V lookup: CDR1 SGHVS, CDR2 FQNEAQ. V lost 3 bases, J lost 7 bases, and 18 bases lay in between. The CDR3 region is CASSFGRGGLGEAFF. DNA of the CDR3: TGTGCCAGCAGCTTCGGACGCGGAGGGTTGGGTGAAGCTTTCTTT. Filled out from reference TRBV7-8 and TRBJ1-1, the complete variable domain reads GAGVSQSPRYKVAKRGQDVALRCDPISGHVSLFWYQQALGQGPEFLTYFQNEAQLDKSGLPSDRFFAERPEGSVSTLKIQRTQQEDSAVYLCASSFGRGGLGEAFFGQGTRLTVV.

This clonotype has a handful of counts. The V call is TRBV19, the J call TRBJ2-6; no definite D call. CDR3 length: 14 residues. Looked up from germline, CDR1 is LNHDA and CDR2 is SQIVND (reference sequence). Trimming pared 3 bases from V and 0 bases from J, leaving 3 bases between. CDR3 residues: CASSIPSGANVLTF. For the CDR3, the DNA is TGTGCCAGTAGTATCCCCTCTGGGGCCAACGTCCTGACTTTC.

The chain has TRBV29-1 and TRBJ1-2; D call uncertain. This CDR3 is built from 12 residues. Per the germline V gene, CDR1 is SQVTM and CDR2 is ANQGSEA. The V end was cut by 4 bases, the J end by 2 bases, with 8 bases between. CDR3 nucleotide sequence: TGCAGCGTTGTAGAGCCAAACTATGGCTACACCTTC. Its translation is CSVVEPNYGYTF.

The rearrangement joins TRBV19 to TRBJ1-2, with 7 bases identical to TRBD1. Germline V lookup: CDR1 LNHDA, CDR2 SQIVND (reference sequence). There are 15 residues in the CDR3. Trimming took 6 bases from V and 4 from J; bases not matched to a gene: 11. This CDR3 reads CASSATGALIYGYTF. The DNA of the CDR3 is TGTGCCAGTAGCGCTACAGGGGCCCTCATCTATGGCTACACCTTC.

This clonotype was detected only a few times. The chain carries TRBV3-1 and TRBJ1-1, with 9 bases lining up with TRBD1. This CDR3 is built from 16 residues. Germline V gene sequence: CDR1 LGHDT, CDR2 YNNKEL (reference sequence). The J segment lost 3 bases and the V segment lost 7 bases, leaving 12 bases of the junction unmatched. For the CDR3, the DNA is TGTGCCAGCACCAAAGCCGCGGACAGGGGAGACACTGAAGCTTTCTTT. It translates to CASTKAADRGDTEAFF.

This rearrangement joins TRBV7-6 to TRBJ2-1, with unresolved D. The CDR3 is 13 residues long. The germline V gene has CDR1 SGHVS and CDR2 FNYEAQ. The ends were cut back, 6 bases at V and 8 bases at J, with 14 bases in the middle. The CDR3 nucleotides are TGTGCCAGCAGTCTCACGGAGAGCCATGAGCAGTTCTTC. Protein sequence: CASSLTESHEQFF. Drawing the rest from reference TRBV7-6 and TRBJ2-1, the complete variable domain is GAGVSQSPRYKVTKRGQDVALRCDPISGHVSLYWYRQALGQGPEFLTYFNYEAQQDKSGLPNDRFSAERPEGSISTLTIQRTEQRDSAMYRCASSLTESHEQFFGPGTRLTVL.

As for this clonotype: The junction differs from germline at one of its ends, possibly a read error. V and J are TRBV7-9 and TRBJ2-1; 11 bases align to TRBD2. This CDR3 region has 16 residues. CDR1 and CDR2 from the germline V gene are SEHNR and FQNEAQ (reference sequence). The CDR3 loop is CASSLAGGSNTGEQFF. CDR3 sequence (DNA): TGTGCCAGCAGCCTAGCGGGGGGATCGAACACCGGGGAGCAGTTCTTC.

This clonotype was seen at least ten times. The chain links TRBV5-1 to TRBJ1-6; 8 positions agree with TRBD1. The CDR3 sequence is 16 residues long. The germline V gene has CDR1 SGHRS and CDR2 YFSETQ. The V segment lost 2 bases and the J segment 8 bases; nucleotides outside the gene matches: 9. This CDR3 reads CASSFGRTGLDSPLHF. CDR3 sequence (DNA): TGCGCCAGCAGCTTTGGTCGGACAGGGCTGGATTCACCCCTCCACTTT.